This TCR beta chain was profiled in a study of regulatory T cells in long-lasting Graves disease. Overall study results and limits: Repertoires from persistent disease leaned toward TRBV28, TRBJ1-2 and TRBJ2-5. Graves' patients with persistent disease showed TCR diversity lower than patients newly diagnosed.

In regard to this clonotype: What it binds is unknown. A much larger clone lies a single base off, so this may be a read error.

As to time point: newly diagnosed GD, antithyroid drugs for less than 3 months. PBMC RNA was the source of the TCR library. Through Arm-PCR of CDR3 regions and iRepertoire HTBI primers, TCR beta libraries were built. TCRdb analysed the multiplex PCR reads with MiXCR anew, one entry per CDR3 protein. The sample includes about half a million distinct CDR3 sequences, 12% seen only once; the top ten take over 7%. CDR1 and CDR2 (germline): SNHLY, FYNNEI. The CDR3 spans 13 residues. The ends were cut back, 4 bases at V and 3 bases at J, with 7 bases in the middle. The data were also submitted as part of a second study, on T cells in Graves' hyperthyroidism and ophthalmopathy.

The input for sequencing was peripheral blood mononuclear cells (PBMCs), taken at new diagnosis, from a patient treated with antithyroid drugs. The origin of this receptor is a woman in her 30s with Graves disease. The V gene is TRBV2, the J gene TRBJ1-5; possibly TRBD1 for D (5 bases). CDR3 bases: TGTGCCAGCAGTGCCAGGGTCAATCAGCCCCAGCATTTT. This codes for CASSARVNQPQHF.